Shown below are 9 T cell receptor beta chains from a single sample sequenced in a study of blood T cells in healthy people across ages. Combining a sample-barcoded 5' primer with a J-beta primer mix, a second PCR ran for roughly 6 to 11 cycles. TCRdb called the 5' RACE reads again in MiXCR, with one record for every CDR3 protein. The sample consists of over 1,300,000 distinct CDR3 sequences, roughly 64% of them appearing once. Sample: blood. The source is a man between 18 and 29 years old in good health.

The chain uses TRBV10-2 and TRBJ2-1; the match to TRBD2 covers 8 bases. This CDR3 has 15 amino acids. Germline trimming cut 0 bases from V and 15 bases from J; bases unmatched to any gene: 13. CDR1 is WSHSY and CDR2 is SAAADI in the germline V gene. The CDR3 bases are TGCGCCAGCAGTGAGTCCCCAGCGGGGGAGTGTGGGCGGTTCTTC. Translated: CASSESPAGECGRFF.

CDR3 nucleotides: TGTGCCATCGGACTAGCGGGAGGCCCGATCCCCACAGATACGCAGTATTTT. Protein sequence: CAIGLAGGPIPTDTQYF. The chain uses TRBV21-1 and TRBJ2-3; the table gives TRBD2 as D, unverified against the DNA. TRBV21-1 is recorded as a pseudogene. CDR3 length: 17 residues.

The chain joins TRBV5-5 to TRBJ2-1; D possibly corresponds to TRBD1 (6 bases). Germline V lookup: CDR1 SGHKS, CDR2 YYEKEE (reference sequence). Between the trimmed V and J ends, which lost 4 bases and 3 bases, there was a span of 23 bases. There are 18 residues in the CDR3. CDR3 nucleotides: TGTGCCAGCAGCCCCTTTCTTCAGTTAGGGGGTCTCTACAATGAGCAGTTCTTC. Translating it yields CASSPFLQLGGLYNEQFF. Full variable domain (remainder filled in from reference TRBV5-5 and TRBJ2-1): DAGVTQSPTHLIKTRGQQVTLRCSPISGHKSVSWYQQVLGQGPQFIFQYYEKEERGRGNFPDRFSARQFPNYSSELNVNALLLGDSALYLCASSPFLQLGGLYNEQFFGPGTRLTVL.

V is TRBV29-1 and J is TRBJ2-3; 7 nucleotides line up with TRBD1. The CDR3 contains 15 residues. Germline lookup yields CDR1 SQVTM and CDR2 ANQGSEA. The ends lost 6 bases at V and 0 bases at J; junction bases unmatched: 9. CDR3 bases: TGCAGCGTCGCAGGGGGACGGATAAGCACAGATACGCAGTATTTT. It yields the protein CSVAGGRISTDTQYF.

The V and J genes are TRBV6-6 and TRBJ2-5; 7 bases match TRBD1. The germline gives CDR1 MNHNY, CDR2 SVGAGI (reference sequence). V lost 2 bases to trimming and J lost 5 bases; unmatched junction nucleotides: 8. The CDR3 is 15 amino acids. This CDR3 reads CASSYIRGGLETQYF. CDR3 DNA: TGTGCCAGCAGTTACATTAGAGGGGGCCTGGAGACCCAGTACTTC.

As concerns this clonotype: This sequence may be a read error, since a much larger clone differs from it by one base. This sequence joins TRBV6-5 and TRBJ2-6; D not resolved. The V end was cut by 5 bases, the J end by 0 bases, with 5 bases between. The CDR3 length is 14 residues. CDR1 MNHEY and CDR2 SVGAGI come from the germline V gene. The CDR3 loop is CASSMVSGANVLTF. Written as DNA, the CDR3 is TGTGCCAGCAGTATGGTCTCTGGGGCCAACGTCCTGACTTTC.

V and J are TRBV10-3 and TRBJ2-7; D may be TRBD2 (5 bases). The CDR3 contains 15 residues. V was clipped by 5 bases and J by 3 bases, with 17 bases between them. Germline V gene data show CDR1 as ENHRY and CDR2 as SYGVKD. The CDR3 bases are TGTGCCATCAGTCCTAGGGAGTCCGGGGACTACGAGCAGTACTTC. Its protein is CAISPRESGDYEQYF.

The V call is TRBV5-1, the J call TRBJ2-7; the match to TRBD2 covers 14 bases. The J call may be incorrect, as the DNA end agrees better with TRBJ2-4. Per the germline V gene, CDR1 is SGHRS and CDR2 is YFSETQ. This CDR3 has 18 amino acids. DNA of the CDR3: TGCGCCAGCAGCCCGACCGGGACTAGCGGGAGTATAGGTGACATTCAGTACTTC. As protein: CASSPTGTSGSIGDIQYF.

The chain recombines TRBV20-1 with TRBJ1-5, with D possibly matching TRBD1 (5 bases). From germline, CDR1 is DFQATT and CDR2 SNEGSKA (reference sequence). Trimming removed 1 base from V and 0 bases from J, with 13 bases in between. This CDR3 contains 16 residues. In DNA, the CDR3 is TGCAGTGCTAGAGGCCTTGACAGTTATAGCAATCAGCCCCAGCATTTT. Encoded protein: CSARGLDSYSNQPQHF.